This TCR beta chain was identified in a study of cytomegalovirus exposure and HLA in healthy donors. The PCR ran on 60 Vbeta and 13 Jbeta primers. Profiling relied on immunoSEQ multiplex PCR, and the TCRdb table lists in-frame clones only, not all of them. The data contain about 150,000 clones, 70% to 80% of them singletons. The study, taken as a whole, reports: In a later analysis, TCR beta V- and J-gene trimming showed a link to a missense DCLRE1C variant. A later analysis reported that several of the most significant clusters appeared to be linked to common viral pathogens, among them Epstein-Barr virus. The study recorded 150 to 200 TCR beta chains that were cytomegalovirus-associated. Segments of the TCR beta V type were, in most cases, productive about 90% or about 30% of the time in an earlier analysis.

V was cut by 4 bases and J by 2 bases, with 15 bases left in between. This CDR3 region has 15 residues. Germline values: CDR1 PRHDT, CDR2 FYEKMQ (reference sequence). Worth noting for this clone: Its antigen remains unknown. Other DNA sequences in the same sample also yield this CDR3.

Sequencing used PBMCs. This clonotype originated in a man younger than 45 in good health and CMV-seronegative. V and J are TRBV13 and TRBJ2-7, with D tentatively TRBD1 (6 bases). The CDR3 DNA sequence: TGTGCCAGCAGCTCATTGACAGGACCCCCCTACGAGCAGTACTTC. Translating it yields CASSSLTGPPYEQYF.